The 26 T cell receptor beta chains presented below share a single source sample, sequenced in a study of graft-versus-host responses after intestinal transplantation. The assay was immunoSEQ multiplex PCR, and TCRdb's table has in-frame clones only and misses some. The sample lists tens of thousands of clones; approximately 96% were seen once. Which antigens these TCRs recognize remains unknown. The input for sequencing was unstimulated CD8+ T cells sorted from spleen or lymph node cells, taken before intestinal transplant. These receptors were obtained from a human donor who received an intestinal transplant.

The rearrangement links TRBV4-2 to TRBJ2-7; tentative D call: TRBD2 (6 bases). The CDR3 is 16 amino acids. From germline, CDR1 is LGHNA and CDR2 YNFKEQ. Trimming stripped 0 bases from V and 3 bases from J, with 15 bases between. CDR3 DNA: TGTGCCAGCAGCCAAGAAATCTCGGGACTGTACTACGAGCAGTACTTC. Its protein product is CASSQEISGLYYEQYF.

The V gene is TRBV7-9, the J gene TRBJ2-2; D ambiguous. The CDR3 has 15 amino acids. In germline, CDR1 is SEHNR, CDR2 FQNEAQ (reference sequence). The V end was cut by 1 base, the J end by 3 bases, with 9 bases between. The CDR3 here is CASSLGTWDTGELFF. CDR3 coding DNA: TGTGCCAGCAGCTTAGGGACGTGGGACACCGGGGAGCTGTTTTTT.

In its sample, this clone was seen once. The chain employs TRBV10-1 and TRBJ2-1; 8 nucleotides align to TRBD2. Germline V CDR1 and CDR2: WNHNN, SYGVQD (reference sequence). The CDR3 has 15 residues. V shed 2 bases and J 4 bases; nucleotides not matched to a gene: 4. CDR3 in amino acids: CASSEEAGAYNEQFF. CDR3 coding DNA: TGCGCCAGCAGTGAGGAAGCGGGAGCGTACAATGAGCAGTTCTTC.

V is TRBV7-9 and J is TRBJ2-7; 10 bases are shared with TRBD1. The CDR3 sequence is 16 residues long. V gave up 5 bases and J gave up 0 bases; unmatched junction bases: 7. The germline V gene encodes CDR1 SEHNR and CDR2 FQNEAQ (reference sequence). CDR3 region: CASSHPRDRGSYEQYF. The CDR3 bases are TGTGCCAGCAGCCATCCCCGGGACAGGGGCTCCTACGAGCAGTACTTC.

The rearrangement joins TRBV7-9 to TRBJ1-1, with D perhaps TRBD1 (6 bases). The ends were cut back, 5 bases at V and 0 bases at J, with 13 bases in the middle. Germline assignment: CDR1 SEHNR and CDR2 FQNEAQ (reference sequence). This CDR3 is built from 15 residues. CDR3 loop: CASSPKTGLNTEAFF. The DNA for the CDR3 is TGTGCCAGCAGCCCCAAGACAGGACTGAACACTGAAGCTTTCTTT.

The chain couples TRBV18 to TRBJ1-1; the D gene is possibly TRBD1 (5 bases). This CDR3 has 15 residues. The ends were cut back, 0 bases at V and 2 bases at J, with 10 bases in the middle. Germline CDR1 reads KGHSH; CDR2 reads LQKENI. CDR3 DNA sequence: TGTGCCAGCTCACCACCTGGCCAGGGAAACACTGAAGCTTTCTTT. The encoded protein is CASSPPGQGNTEAFF.

The chain has TRBV6-5 and TRBJ2-7; D gene uncertain. CDR1 is MNHEY, CDR2 SVGAGI, per germline. V was pared by 0 bases and J by 3 bases, with 6 bases between. There are 13 residues in the CDR3. Written as DNA, the CDR3 is TGTGCCAGCAGTTACTCGATCAGCTACGAGCAGTACTTC. Its protein product is CASSYSISYEQYF.

In its sample, this clone was seen a few times. The J gene is TRBJ2-2, the V gene TRBV6-4, with D perhaps TRBD1 (6 bases). V gave up 4 bases and J gave up 0 bases, with 6 bases separating them. This CDR3 has 14 residues. In germline, CDR1 is MRHNA, CDR2 SNTAGT. The CDR3 coding sequence is TGTGCCAGCAGTGGGACAGCGAACACCGGGGAGCTGTTTTTT. Translation gives CASSGTANTGELFF.

The rearrangement links TRBV29-1 to TRBJ2-1; tentative D call: TRBD1 (7 bases). CDR3 length: 18 residues. The V end was cut by 3 bases, the J end by 6 bases, with 27 bases between. Per the germline V gene, CDR1 is SQVTM and CDR2 is ANQGSEA. CDR3 sequence: CSVEKSGGQGEYLNEQFF. CDR3 in DNA: TGCAGCGTTGAGAAATCCGGGGGTCAGGGGGAGTACCTCAATGAGCAGTTCTTC.

The V call is TRBV2, the J call TRBJ2-7; 9 bases match TRBD1. Per germline, CDR1 SNHLY and CDR2 FYNNEI. Unmatched junction bases numbered 4, after V lost 7 bases and J lost 3 bases. This CDR3 is built from 13 residues. CDR3 nucleotides: TGTGCCAGCATCAAGACAGGGGGCTACGAGCAGTACTTC. Its translation: CASIKTGGYEQYF. Complete variable domain (other parts from reference TRBV2 and TRBJ2-7): EPEVTQTPSHQVTQMGQEVILRCVPISNHLYFYWYRQILGQKVEFLVSFYNNEISEKSEIFDDQFSVERPDGSNFTLKIRSTKLEDSAMYFCASIKTGGYEQYFGPGTRLTVT.

The chain employs TRBV4-2 and TRBJ1-1; possibly TRBD1 for D (5 bases). The CDR3 extends over 14 amino acids. The germline CDR1 and CDR2 sequences are LGHNA and YNFKEQ. With 4 bases removed from V and 7 bases from J, the gap between germline ends came to 16 bases. Written as DNA, the CDR3 is TGTGCCAGCAGCCCCGGGTGGGGCCTAAATGAAGCTTTCTTT. Translated: CASSPGWGLNEAFF.

The gene calls are TRBV6-5 and TRBJ2-7; 8 bases agree with TRBD2. V gave up 1 base and J gave up 4 bases; unmatched junction bases: 6. The CDR3 runs 15 residues. From germline, CDR1 is MNHEY and CDR2 SVGAGI. CDR3 sequence: CASSYFSGKVYEQYF. CDR3 in DNA: TGTGCCAGCAGTTACTTTAGCGGGAAGGTTTACGAGCAGTACTTC.

The chain carries TRBV27 and TRBJ2-5; 16 nucleotides align to TRBD2. CDR3 size: 18 residues. Unmatched junction bases numbered 6, after V lost 4 bases and J lost 1 base. Germline V gene data show CDR1 as MNHEY and CDR2 as SMNVEV (reference sequence). The CDR3 loop is CASSSGLAGGGSQETQYF. In DNA, the CDR3 is TGTGCCAGCAGTTCGGGACTAGCGGGAGGGGGAAGCCAAGAGACCCAGTACTTC.

The rearrangement uses TRBV15 and TRBJ2-3, with TRBD2 matching 11 bases. Germline lookup yields CDR1 LNHNV and CDR2 YYDKDF (reference sequence). The V segment lost 5 bases and the J segment 0 bases; nucleotides outside the gene matches: 4. CDR3 length equals 16 residues. CDR3 sequence reads: CATSSWTSGSTDTQYF. CDR3 DNA sequence: TGTGCCACCAGCTCGTGGACTAGCGGGAGCACAGATACGCAGTATTTT.

The J gene is TRBJ2-7, the V gene TRBV28; 13 bases are shared with TRBD2. The CDR3 is made up of 14 amino acids. The V and J ends lost 9 bases and 5 bases, in that order; junction bases with no gene match: 7. Germline CDR1 and CDR2: MDHEN and SYDVKM. CDR3 loop: CASGLAGDPHEQYF. The CDR3 DNA reads as TGTGCCAGTGGACTAGCGGGAGATCCCCACGAGCAGTACTTC.

The rearrangement joins TRBV15 to TRBJ2-3, with 14 bases lining up with TRBD2. This CDR3 has 17 amino acids. The ends lost 8 bases at V and 1 base at J; junction bases unmatched: 8. Per the germline V gene, CDR1 is LNHNV and CDR2 is YYDKDF (reference sequence). CDR3: CATGTSGSVMGTDTQYF. The CDR3 nucleotides read TGTGCCACCGGGACTAGCGGGAGTGTTATGGGCACAGATACGCAGTATTTT.

This sequence joins TRBV10-2 and TRBJ2-5, with D perhaps TRBD2 (5 bases). Germline V lookup: CDR1 WSHSY, CDR2 SAAADI. V lost 4 bases and J lost 2, with 8 bases in between. This CDR3 is 13 amino acids long. CDR3 in amino acids: CASSVRLQETQYF. The CDR3, as DNA: TGCGCCAGCAGTGTCAGACTACAAGAGACCCAGTACTTC.

The J gene is TRBJ1-2, the V gene TRBV6-1, with unresolved D. The CDR3 sequence is 12 residues long. V lost 11 bases to trimming and J lost 3 bases, with 13 bases between them. From germline, CDR1 is MNHNS and CDR2 SASEGT. The CDR3 protein is CAGKRGHYGYTF. Written as DNA, the CDR3 is TGTGCCGGCAAACGCGGCCACTATGGCTACACCTTC.

The CDR3 region has the DNA TGTGCCAGCAGCGAGAGGACAATCCAAGAGACCCAGTACTTC. Translated: CASSERTIQETQYF. The chain couples TRBV13 to TRBJ2-5, with D possibly being TRBD1 (5 bases). Trimming shortened V by 5 bases and J by 1 base, and 11 bases separated the two germline ends. This CDR3 is built from 14 residues. Germline V gene lookup returns CDR1 PRHDT and CDR2 FYEKMQ (reference sequence).

This chain uses TRBV5-1 with TRBJ1-2; D gene unclear. The CDR3 spans 15 residues. V gave up 4 bases and J gave up 3 bases, with 16 bases separating them. Per the germline V gene, CDR1 is SGHRS and CDR2 is YFSETQ. The CDR3 DNA reads TGCGCCAGCAGCCTCTCCCACAAGATCTACTATGGCTACACCTTC. Amino acids: CASSLSHKIYYGYTF.

This clone is a singleton in its sample. The chain employs TRBV9 and TRBJ2-3; D not resolved. The CDR3 runs to 14 residues. Trimming stripped 0 bases from V and 4 bases from J, with 9 bases between. Germline V gene sequence: CDR1 SGDLS, CDR2 YYNGEE. The CDR3, as DNA: TGTGCCAGCAGCGTAGTTGAGAGGTCAGATACGCAGTATTTT. It is translated as CASSVVERSDTQYF.

The CDR3 sequence: CASSFQGYEQYF. As DNA, the CDR3 is TGTGCCAGCAGTTTCCAGGGTTACGAGCAGTACTTC. The chain couples TRBV28 to TRBJ2-7; weak D call: TRBD1 (5 bases). The CDR3 runs to 12 residues. V gave up 3 bases and J gave up 4 bases, with 7 bases separating them. Germline V lookup: CDR1 MDHEN, CDR2 SYDVKM.

The chain joins TRBV7-9 to TRBJ2-1, with D possibly being TRBD1 or TRBD2 (5 bases each). Trimming removed 4 bases from V and 6 bases from J, with 10 bases in between. This CDR3 has 13 residues. Looked up from germline, CDR1 is SEHNR and CDR2 is FQNEAQ (reference sequence). DNA of the CDR3: TGTGCCAGCAGCTGGACTGGGACCAATGAGCAGTTCTTC. It encodes CASSWTGTNEQFF.

Remarks on this clone: The junction and the germline gene differ at one end; a read error may be behind it. The chain has TRBV9 and TRBJ2-7; maybe TRBD2 (6 bases). The CDR3 spans 13 residues. The germline CDR1 and CDR2 sequences are SGDLS and YYNGEE. CDR3 loop: CATEPGLASYVNF. Here the CDR3 DNA reads TGTGCCACTGAACCGGGACTCGCCTCCTACGTGAACTTC.

CDR3 sequence (DNA): TGTGCCAGCAGCTTCGGACGGCACTACGAGCAGTACTTC. This translates into CASSFGRHYEQYF. The gene calls are TRBV5-6 and TRBJ2-7; no reliable D call. V lost 2 bases to trimming and J lost 3 bases, with 9 bases between them. The CDR3 contains 13 residues. Germline loops: CDR1 SGHDT, CDR2 YYEEEE.

The chain recombines TRBV7-6 with TRBJ1-5; tentatively, D is TRBD1 (6 bases). The germline gives CDR1 SGHVS, CDR2 FNYEAQ. Trimming took off 0 bases at V and 2 bases at J, with 14 bases between the two ends. The length of the CDR3 is 17 residues. CDR3 coding DNA: TGTGCCAGCAGCTTAGCGGAGACCCCAGGGGGCAATCAGCCCCAGCATTTT. Translation: CASSLAETPGGNQPQHF.